This T cell receptor (beta chain) was found in a study of T cell repertoires in cytomegalovirus infection. Looking at the study overall: Newly reported HLA-C-restricted and thoroughly characterized HLA-B-restricted CMV epitopes were employed. Matching HLA type and CMV infection were both indicated by public TCR beta signatures.

Note on this clonotype: Its antigen is currently unknown.

TCRdb called the reads again in MiXCR, with one record for every CDR3 protein. This table has around 310,000 distinct CDR3 sequences, roughly 28% appearing once. Germline CDR1 SGHKS, CDR2 YYEKEE (reference sequence). The V end was cut by 5 bases, the J end by 2 bases, with 16 bases between. The CDR3 consists of 16 residues. Findings and caveats of the study: HLA-C-restricted CMV-specific TCR beta clonotypes were dominant in the ex vivo response.

This sequence was found in a human donor in good health (CMV status not recorded). Some clones in this sample may be carry-over from other donors' samples. The chain combines TRBV5-5 with TRBJ2-2, with D tentatively TRBD1 or TRBD2 (5 bases each). The sample here was cultured PBMCs, taken from culture after CMV antigen stimulation. The CDR3 coding sequence is TGTGCCAGCAGACCTCCGGGACGGACTAACACCGGGGAGCTGTTTTTT. Translated, it gives CASRPPGRTNTGELFF.